This TCR beta chain was captured by sequencing in a study of metastatic and nonmetastatic thyroid tumors. No treatment had been given to any patient before thyroid surgery. With MiXCR, TCRdb reprocessed the PCR reads. The sample lists roughly 89,000 clones; about 12% were seen once. This clone appeared many times. Germline CDR1 is SNHLY and CDR2 is FYNNEI. V shed 10 bases and J shed 7 bases, with 20 bases lying between them. CDR3 length: 15 amino acids. The chain carries TRBV2 and TRBJ1-6, with D unresolved. The receptor was isolated from a female donor with papillary thyroid cancer or a benign thyroid nodule (not recorded which). Some clones in this sample may be carry-over from other donors' samples. The sequencing sample was made of tumor tissue. The DNA for the CDR3 is TGTGCCATCCCAAAGGAGTACACGGCCAATTCACCCCTCCACTTT. It codes for CAIPKEYTANSPLHF.